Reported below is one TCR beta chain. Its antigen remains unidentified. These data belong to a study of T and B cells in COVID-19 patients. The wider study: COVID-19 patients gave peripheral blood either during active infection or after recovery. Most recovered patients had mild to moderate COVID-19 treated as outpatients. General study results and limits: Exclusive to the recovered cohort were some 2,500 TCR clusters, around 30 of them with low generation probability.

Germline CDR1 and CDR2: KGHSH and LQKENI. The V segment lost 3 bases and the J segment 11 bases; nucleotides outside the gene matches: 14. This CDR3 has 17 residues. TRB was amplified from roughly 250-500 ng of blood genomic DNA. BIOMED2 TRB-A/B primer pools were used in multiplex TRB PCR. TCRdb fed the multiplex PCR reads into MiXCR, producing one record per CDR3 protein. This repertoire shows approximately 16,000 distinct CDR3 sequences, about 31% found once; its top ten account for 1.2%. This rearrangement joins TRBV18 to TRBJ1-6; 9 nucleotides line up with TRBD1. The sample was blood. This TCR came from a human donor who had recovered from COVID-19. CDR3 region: CASSPNTPGQGNAPLHF. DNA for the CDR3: TGTGCCAGCTCACCCAATACCCCGGGACAGGGAAATGCACCCCTCCACTTT.